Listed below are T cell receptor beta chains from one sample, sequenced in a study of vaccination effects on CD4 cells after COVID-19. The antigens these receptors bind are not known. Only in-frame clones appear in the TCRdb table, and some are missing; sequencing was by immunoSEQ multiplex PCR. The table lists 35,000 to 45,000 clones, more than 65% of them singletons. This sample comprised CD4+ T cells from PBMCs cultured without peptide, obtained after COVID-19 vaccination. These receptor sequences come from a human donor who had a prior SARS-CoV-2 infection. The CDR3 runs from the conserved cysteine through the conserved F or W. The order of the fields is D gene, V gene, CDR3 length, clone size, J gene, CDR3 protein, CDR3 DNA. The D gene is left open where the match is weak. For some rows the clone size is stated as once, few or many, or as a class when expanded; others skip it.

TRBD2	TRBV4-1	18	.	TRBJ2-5	CASSQGLGRWGGQETQYF	TGCGCCAGCAGCCAAGGGCTAGGTCGTTGGGGGGGCCAAGAGACCCAGTACTTC
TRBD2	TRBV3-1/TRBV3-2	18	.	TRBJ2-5	CASSPTQPSGGDQETQYF	TGTGCCAGCAGCCCGACCCAACCGAGCGGGGGGGACCAAGAGACCCAGTACTTC
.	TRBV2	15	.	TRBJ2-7	CASSANWLRSYEQYF	TGTGCCAGCAGTGCGAATTGGCTACGATCCTACGAGCAGTACTTC
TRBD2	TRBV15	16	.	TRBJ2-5	CATSRDKGSGEETQYF	TGTGCCACCAGCAGAGATAAGGGAAGCGGGGAAGAGACCCAGTACTTC
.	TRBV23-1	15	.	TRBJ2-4	CASTQWTVPKNIQYF	TGCGCCAGCACACAATGGACAGTACCGAAAAACATTCAGTACTTC
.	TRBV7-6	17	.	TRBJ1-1	CASSARGVGPGPDEAFF	TGTGCCAGCAGCGCGAGGGGCGTGGGGCCAGGCCCCGATGAAGCTTTCTTT
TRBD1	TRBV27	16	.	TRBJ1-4	CASSLTGVGTNEKLFF	TGTGCCAGCAGTTTGACAGGGGTGGGGACTAATGAAAAACTGTTTTTT
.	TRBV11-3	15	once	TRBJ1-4	CASSPPTGHNEKLFF	TGTGCCAGCAGCCCACCGACAGGACACAATGAAAAACTGTTTTTT
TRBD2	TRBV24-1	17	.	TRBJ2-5	CATKGTSGDSYQETQYF	TGTGCCACCAAAGGGACTAGCGGGGATTCGTACCAAGAGACCCAGTACTTC
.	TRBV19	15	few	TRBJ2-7	CASSSRPPPGYEQYF	TGTGCCAGTAGTAGCCGGCCCCCCCCGGGGTACGAGCAGTACTTC
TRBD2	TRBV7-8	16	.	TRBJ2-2	CASSSKRGVPAGELFF	TGTGCCAGCAGCAGTAAGCGGGGGGTCCCGGCCGGGGAGCTGTTTTTT
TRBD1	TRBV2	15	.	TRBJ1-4	CASMRGLGENEKLFF	TGTGCCAGCATGAGGGGGCTGGGAGAAAATGAAAAACTGTTTTTT
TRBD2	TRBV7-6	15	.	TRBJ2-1	CASSWTSFSYNEQFF	TGTGCCAGCAGCTGGACTAGCTTCTCCTACAATGAGCAGTTCTTC
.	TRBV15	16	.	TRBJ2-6	CATSRGGESGANVLTF	TGTGCCACCAGCAGAGGAGGGGAATCTGGGGCCAACGTCCTGACTTTC
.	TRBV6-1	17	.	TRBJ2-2	CASSEYFDTGGPGELFF	TGTGCCAGCAGTGAATACTTCGACACCGGGGGACCCGGGGAGCTGTTTTTT
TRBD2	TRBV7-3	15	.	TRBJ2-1	CASSRTSGTNNEQFF	TGTGCCAGCAGCCGCACTAGCGGGACTAACAATGAGCAGTTCTTC
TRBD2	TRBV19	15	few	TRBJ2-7	CASSINPSGSTEQYF	TGTGCCAGTAGTATAAATCCCAGCGGGAGCACCGAGCAGTACTTC
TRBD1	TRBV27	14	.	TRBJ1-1	CASRRDRGPTEAFF	TGTGCCAGCAGGCGGGACAGGGGTCCCACTGAAGCTTTCTTT
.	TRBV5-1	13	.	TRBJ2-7	CASSWGDTGALYF	TGCGCCAGCAGCTGGGGGGACACAGGGGCGTTGTACTTC
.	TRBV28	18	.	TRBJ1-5	CASSMGLLSRYSNQPQHF	TGTGCCAGCAGCATGGGACTGCTGAGCCGGTATAGCAATCAGCCCCAGCATTTT
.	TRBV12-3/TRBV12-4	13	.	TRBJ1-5	CASSWVRGQPQHF	TGTGCCAGCAGTTGGGTCAGGGGTCAGCCCCAGCATTTT
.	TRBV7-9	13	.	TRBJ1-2	CASSETGNYGYTF	TGTGCCAGCAGCGAGACAGGAAACTATGGCTACACCTTC
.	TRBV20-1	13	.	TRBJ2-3	CSASLRVVDTQYF	TGCAGTGCTAGTCTCAGGGTCGTAGATACGCAGTATTTT
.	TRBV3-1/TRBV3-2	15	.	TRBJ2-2	CASSQGQGWVGELFF	TGTGCCAGCAGCCAAGGGCAGGGTTGGGTCGGGGAGCTGTTTTTT
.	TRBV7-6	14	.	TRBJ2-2	CASTTGSNTGELFF	TGTGCCAGCACAACAGGGTCGAACACCGGGGAGCTGTTTTTT
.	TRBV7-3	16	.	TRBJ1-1	CASSPGGRGEFTEAFF	TGTGCCAGCAGCCCGGGAGGGAGGGGTGAGTTTACTGAAGCTTTCTTT
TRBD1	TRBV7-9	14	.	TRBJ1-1	CASSLQGAATEAFF	TGTGCCAGCAGCTTACAGGGGGCCGCCACTGAAGCTTTCTTT
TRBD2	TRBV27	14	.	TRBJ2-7	CASSFLGGSYEQYF	TGTGCCAGCAGTTTCCTCGGGGGGAGCTACGAGCAGTACTTC
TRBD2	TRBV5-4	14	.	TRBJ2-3	CASSLAGGSDTQYF	TGTGCCAGCAGCTTGGCGGGGGGGAGTGATACGCAGTATTTT
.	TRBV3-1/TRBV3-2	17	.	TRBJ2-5	CASSQDRGGGVWETQYF	TGTGCCAGCAGCCAAGATAGGGGGGGTGGAGTATGGGAGACCCAGTACTTC
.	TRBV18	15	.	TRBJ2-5	CASSPPGGRQETQYF	TGTGCCAGCTCACCACCGGGAGGCAGGCAAGAGACCCAGTACTTC
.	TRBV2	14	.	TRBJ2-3	CASTSGLFTDTQYF	TGTGCCAGCACCTCGGGGCTATTCACAGATACGCAGTATTTT
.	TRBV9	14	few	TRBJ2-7	CASSVGHTPYEQYF	TGTGCCAGCAGCGTAGGACACACACCTTACGAGCAGTACTTC
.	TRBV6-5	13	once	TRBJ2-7	CASREPGAGEQYF	TGTGCCAGCAGAGAGCCGGGGGCGGGCGAGCAGTACTTC
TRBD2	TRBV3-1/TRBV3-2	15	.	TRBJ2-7	CASSQVHLAGGEQYF	TGTGCCAGCAGCCAAGTCCACCTAGCGGGAGGCGAGCAGTACTTC
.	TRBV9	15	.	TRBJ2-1	CASSDSAGAYNEQFF	TGTGCCAGCAGCGATTCCGCGGGGGCATACAATGAGCAGTTCTTC
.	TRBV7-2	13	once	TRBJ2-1	CASSSIGRYEQFF	TGTGCCAGCAGCTCAATAGGGAGGTATGAGCAGTTCTTC
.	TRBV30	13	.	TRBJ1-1	CAWSLAGNTEAFF	TGTGCCTGGAGTTTGGCGGGGAACACTGAAGCTTTCTTT
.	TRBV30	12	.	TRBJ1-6	CAWSVRSSPLHF	TGTGCCTGGAGTGTACGATCTTCACCCCTCCACTTT
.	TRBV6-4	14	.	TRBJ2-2	CASSSDQYTGELFF	TGTGCCAGCAGCTCCGACCAATACACCGGGGAGCTGTTTTTT
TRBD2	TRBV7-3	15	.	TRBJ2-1	CASSFKREENNEQFF	TGTGCCAGCAGCTTCAAGCGGGAGGAAAACAATGAGCAGTTCTTC
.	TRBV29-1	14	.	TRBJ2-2	CSVGSGLSTGELFF	TGCAGCGTTGGTTCCGGGCTTAGCACCGGGGAGCTGTTTTTT
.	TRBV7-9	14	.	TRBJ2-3	CASSSGTSADMQYF	TGTGCCAGCAGCTCCGGGACATCCGCAGATATGCAGTATTTT
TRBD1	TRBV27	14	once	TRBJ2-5	CASRGQGDWETQYF	TGTGCCAGCAGAGGACAGGGGGATTGGGAGACCCAGTACTTC
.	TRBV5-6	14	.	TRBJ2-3	CASSWGVGVDTQYF	TGTGCCAGCAGTTGGGGGGTCGGGGTAGATACGCAGTATTTT
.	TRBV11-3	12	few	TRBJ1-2	CASSLGTYGYTF	TGTGCCAGCAGCTTAGGGACCTATGGCTACACCTTC
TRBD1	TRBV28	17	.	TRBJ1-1	CASSLRTITGAFTEAFF	TGTGCCAGCAGTTTGCGTACAATTACAGGGGCGTTCACTGAAGCTTTCTTT
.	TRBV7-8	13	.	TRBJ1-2	CASSLDSDYGYTF	TGTGCCAGCAGCCTAGACAGCGACTATGGCTACACCTTC
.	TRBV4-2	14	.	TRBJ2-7	CASSQEKLYYEQYF	TGTGCCAGCAGCCAAGAGAAGTTATACTACGAGCAGTACTTC
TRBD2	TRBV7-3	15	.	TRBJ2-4	CASSSGLAGSGIQYF	TGTGCCAGCAGCTCGGGACTAGCGGGATCTGGCATTCAGTACTTC